This T cell receptor (beta chain) was obtained from a study of post-analysis software for immune sequencing data (dated by TCRdb to 2015 to 2017). For the wider study: Disease courses on record covered relapsing-remitting, secondary progressive and progressive-relapsing multiple sclerosis, though some patients had no subtype annotation. The patient repertoires were set against about 12 previously published healthy control repertoires from donors whose ages ranged from about 6 to 25 years. A subset of samples was prepared in parallel using single-end sample barcoding, then pooled and co-amplified after Illumina adapter ligation.

Turning to this clonotype: The clone's antigen remains unknown. Per-base quality was not reported, and no clone a single base away is much larger than it.

CDR1 and CDR2, per the germline V gene, are SGDLS and YYNGEE. The CDR3 spans 17 residues, from the cysteine through the phenylalanine. Of the read, only the CDR3 DNA is kept; its 51 bases are in frame from base 1. Trimming removed 0 bases from V and 4 bases from J; the gene matches leave 7 bases unexplained. To prepare the library, PCR was applied. TCRdb lists the instrument as Illumina HiSeq 2500. Unique molecular identifiers were incorporated into TCR beta cDNA libraries to reduce PCR and sequencing biases. About 500,000 cDNA molecules were obtained for every 1 to 10 million input T cells, so each molecule roughly corresponded to one T cell. Patient libraries were prepared and sequenced with the same protocol used for the earlier healthy control dataset. Samples belonging to the same batch were prepared together, multiplexed and sequenced on a shared HiSeq lane. On the authors' methods: Raw barcoded reads were processed with MIGEC, and single-read molecular identifier groups were discarded before consensus assembly and CDR3 extraction. VDJtools was used for post-analysis of the clonotype tables, and diversity was normalized by down-sampling every dataset to the size of the smallest sample. In repertoire overlap clustering, CDR3 amino acid sequences, but not nucleotide sequences, were matched to correct batch-related cross-sample contamination. Starting from the raw public reads, TCRdb applied fastp trimming at Q25, assembled clones with MiXCR and retained in-frame beta chains. Entries that share a CDR3 protein sequence are merged under the most common genes and DNA. TCRdb, rather than the study authors, made the V and J calls. Present in this sample are 750,000 to 950,000 distinct CDR3 sequences, approximately 57% of which were seen just once. The ten largest clones capture under 6% of the sample.

To demonstrate the VDJtools post-analysis software, TCR beta repertoires were profiled from the peripheral blood of more than 10 young patients with multiple sclerosis. Multiple sclerosis patients were children and adolescents aged about 6 to 16 years. The full study reports these points: When samples were clustered directly using the F measure, samples prepared in the same batch co-clustered strongly, which prompted a batch-effect correction. The multiple sclerosis patient group was slightly younger than the control group. Compared with controls, multiple sclerosis patients had significantly lower normalized Chao1 diversity, a finding suggesting substantial peripheral T-cell clonal expansion. Patients showed significantly higher frequencies than controls for about five TRBV segments, among them TRBV5-6, TRBV5-1 and TRBV20-1.

The clonotype was recovered from a girl aged 10-17 years with multiple sclerosis. Sequencing input: blood. In this chain, TRBV9 is recombined with TRBJ2-5; 12 bases in between match TRBD2. The nucleotides are TGTGCCAGCAGCGTAGGTACCCTAGCGGGAGGGTTAGAGACCCAGTACTTC. Its translation is CASSVGTLAGGLETQYF.